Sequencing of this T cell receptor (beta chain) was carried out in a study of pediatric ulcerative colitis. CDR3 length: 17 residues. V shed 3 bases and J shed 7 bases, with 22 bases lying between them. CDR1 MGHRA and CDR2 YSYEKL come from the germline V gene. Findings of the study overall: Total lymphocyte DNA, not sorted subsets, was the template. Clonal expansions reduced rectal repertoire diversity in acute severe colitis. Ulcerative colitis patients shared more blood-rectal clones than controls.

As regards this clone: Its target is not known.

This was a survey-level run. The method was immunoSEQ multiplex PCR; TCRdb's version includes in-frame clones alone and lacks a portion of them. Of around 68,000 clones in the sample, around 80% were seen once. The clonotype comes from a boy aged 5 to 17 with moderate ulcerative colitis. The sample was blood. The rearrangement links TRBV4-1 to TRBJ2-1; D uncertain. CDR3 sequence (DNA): TGCGCCAGCAGCCAGTACCATGGGTTGGCAGACATTAATGAGCAGTTCTTC. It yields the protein CASSQYHGLADINEQFF.